One and the same sample provided the 20 T cell receptor beta chains below, sequenced in a study of T-cell memory formation after mild COVID-19. MiXCR was run by TCRdb on the 5' RACE reads, yielding one entry per CDR3 protein. The table includes around 390,000 distinct CDR3 sequences, approximately 16% detected once. Sequencing was done on a sample of PBMCs or a T cell subset sorted from them (not recorded which). The receptors stem from a man aged 18 to 29 who had mild COVID-19 (a few samples of this study predate the infection). Cell type and time point are not known.

This clonotype showed up many times. This chain links TRBV6-5 with TRBJ1-1; D is possibly TRBD1 (5 bases). The V gene lost 2 bases and the J gene lost 4 bases, with 5 bases spanning the gap. Per the germline V gene, CDR1 is MNHEY and CDR2 is SVGAGI. The CDR3 is made up of 12 amino acids. In DNA, the CDR3 is TGTGCCAGCAGTTACGGGGGCACTGAAGCTTTCTTT. Amino acids: CASSYGGTEAFF.

This clonotype occurred a few times. The chain links TRBV18 to TRBJ2-7; no clear D. V was clipped by 6 bases and J by 2 bases, with 14 bases between them. The CDR3 loop spans 14 amino acids. Germline loops: CDR1 KGHSH, CDR2 LQKENI. The CDR3 DNA reads as TGTGCCAGCTCTGTCGCGATAGGGCCCTACGAGCAGTACGTC. This codes for CASSVAIGPYEQYV.

The chain links TRBV6-2 or TRBV6-3 to TRBJ2-7; 7 bases agree with TRBD2. The CDR3 consists of 13 residues. Trimming took 8 bases from V and 2 from J; bases not matched to a gene: 6. CDR1 is MNHEY, CDR2 SVGEGT, per germline. The CDR3 region is CASCRGGAYEQYF. CDR3 in DNA: TGTGCCAGCTGCCGGGGAGGGGCCTACGAGCAGTACTTC.

This chain links TRBV6-6 with TRBJ1-5, with 11 bases lining up with TRBD1. The CDR3 totals 16 residues. CDR1 is MNHNY, CDR2 SVGAGI, per germline (reference sequence). The J segment lost 7 bases and the V segment lost 5 bases, leaving 10 bases of the junction unmatched. This CDR3 reads CASSEPDRGRKQPQHF. CDR3 bases: TGTGCCAGCAGTGAGCCGGACAGGGGGCGAAAACAGCCCCAGCATTTT.

This clonotype was picked up a small number of times. V is TRBV11-2 and J is TRBJ2-4; D might be TRBD2 (5 bases). CDR3 length: 15 residues. The germline CDR1 and CDR2 sequences are SGHAT and FQNNGV. The germline V and J ends were trimmed by 5 bases and 3 bases, with 14 bases remaining between them. The CDR3, as DNA: TGTGCCAGCAGCCCGGGATATGGGGACAAAAACATTCAGTACTTC. As protein: CASSPGYGDKNIQYF.

The CDR3 DNA reads as TGTGCCAGCAGCCATACCCGGGACAGGTACGAGCAGTACGTC. This codes for CASSHTRDRYEQYV. The chain links TRBV5-6 to TRBJ2-7, with 8 positions matching TRBD1. The junction had 7 bases not matched to a gene; V was cut back by 4 bases and J by 4 bases. The CDR3 covers 14 residues. Germline V gives CDR1 SGHDT, CDR2 YYEEEE.

The chain couples TRBV5-1 to TRBJ2-7; 8 positions agree with TRBD1. Trimming cost V 3 bases and J 5 bases; bases outside gene matches: 4. Germline CDR1 is SGHRS and CDR2 is YFSETQ. The CDR3 spans 13 residues. The CDR3 nucleotides are TGCGCCAGCAGCTCGACAGGGGTCCACGAGCAGTACTTC. This translates into CASSSTGVHEQYF.

This clonotype was observed a handful of times. The V gene is TRBV7-9, the J gene TRBJ1-2, with TRBD1 as a possible D gene (5 bases). The germline V gene has CDR1 SEHNR and CDR2 FQNEAQ (reference sequence). This CDR3 is built from 14 residues. Trimming removed 3 bases from V and 5 bases from J, with 13 bases in between. CDR3 DNA: TGTGCCAGCAGCTTGAGGGGACTGGAGTATGGCTACACCTTC. Its translation is CASSLRGLEYGYTF. The full variable domain, rest sourced from reference TRBV7-9 and TRBJ1-2, is DTGVSQNPRHKITKRGQNVTFRCDPISEHNRLYWYRQTLGQGPEFLTYFQNEAQLEKSRLLSDRFSAERPKGSFSTLEIQRTEQGDSAMYLCASSLRGLEYGYTFGSGTRLTVV.

CDR3 coding DNA: TGCGCCAGCAGCTTGGACAGTTTCCTTACTGGAAACACCATATATTTT. This encodes CASSLDSFLTGNTIYF. The chain recombines TRBV5-1 with TRBJ1-3; no definite D call. Germline V gene sequence: CDR1 SGHRS, CDR2 YFSETQ. V dropped 0 bases and J dropped 2 bases, with 12 bases sitting between them. The CDR3 is 16 residues long. Complete variable domain (other parts from reference TRBV5-1 and TRBJ1-3): KAGVTQTPRYLIKTRGQQVTLSCSPISGHRSVSWYQQTPGQGLQFLFEYFSETQRNKGNFPGRFSGRQFSNSRSEMNVSTLELGDSALYLCASSLDSFLTGNTIYFGEGSWLTVV.

The chain is built from TRBV23-1 and TRBJ2-1; a possible D gene is TRBD1 (5 bases). TRBV23-1 is noted as an ORF with a role that remains uncertain. V dropped 6 bases and J dropped 6 bases, with 12 bases sitting between them. The length of the CDR3 is 13 residues. This chain's CDR3 is CASRRTSFNEQFF. CDR3 nucleotides: TGCGCCAGCAGAAGGACAAGTTTCAATGAGCAGTTCTTC.

V is TRBV12-3 or TRBV12-4 and J is TRBJ2-7; D is uncertain. This CDR3 has 15 amino acids. Between the trimmed V and J ends, which lost 5 bases and 4 bases, there was a span of 18 bases. DNA of the CDR3: TGTGCCAGCAGTGTAGGAAGAAGGGTAGTGTACGAGCAGTACTTC. As protein: CASSVGRRVVYEQYF.

This clonotype was seen a handful of times. This chain joins TRBV7-9 and TRBJ2-2; TRBD2 is a possible D gene (5 bases). Germline lookup yields CDR1 SEHNR and CDR2 FQNEAQ (reference sequence). CDR3 length: 14 amino acids. V lost 8 bases to trimming and J lost 1 base, with 11 bases between them. CDR3 amino acids: CASARGLNTGELFF. DNA of the CDR3: TGTGCCAGCGCCAGAGGGCTGAACACCGGGGAGCTGTTTTTT.

This clonotype was detected only a few times. The V gene is TRBV7-2, the J gene TRBJ1-2; 10 nucleotides line up with TRBD1. Germline values: CDR1 SGHTA, CDR2 FQGNSA. Trimming at V came to 5 bases and at J to 7 bases, leaving 7 bases not matched to a gene. The CDR3 spans 14 residues. The CDR3 coding sequence is TGTGCCAGCAGCCCAAGACAGGGGGCAGGTGGCTACACCTTC. This codes for CASSPRQGAGGYTF.

In this sample, this clonotype turned up many times. V usage is TRBV12-3 or TRBV12-4 and J usage is TRBJ2-7; D not certain. V lost 6 bases to trimming and J lost 2 bases, with 14 bases between them. The CDR3 length is 14 residues. The CDR3 protein is CASRGSQFAYEQYF. The DNA for the CDR3 is TGTGCCAGCAGGGGCTCCCAGTTTGCCTACGAGCAGTACTTC.

This clonotype was found a few times. The CDR3 DNA reads TGTGCCACCAGTGATTCTAGCGGGGGAATCGCAGATACGCAGTATTTT. Protein product: CATSDSSGGIADTQYF. V is TRBV24-1 and J is TRBJ2-3; 10 bases align to TRBD2. Trimming removed 2 bases from V and 4 bases from J; junction bases left unmatched: 5. The V gene's germline CDR1 is KGHDR and CDR2 SFDVKD. The CDR3 loop spans 16 amino acids.

J is TRBJ1-6 and V is TRBV6-5; D call uncertain. Germline V gives CDR1 MNHEY, CDR2 SVGAGI. Trimming cost V 0 bases and J 7 bases, with 10 bases left between them. The CDR3 consists of 15 residues. For the CDR3, the DNA is TGTGCCAGCAGTTACTCGAGGAATTTGAATTCACCCCTCCACTTT. This sequence encodes CASSYSRNLNSPLHF.

This clonotype was recorded a few times. This chain links TRBV7-8 with TRBJ2-3, with D maybe TRBD2 (6 bases). Trimming removed 4 bases at V and 3 bases at J, with 20 bases between. CDR1 and CDR2 from the germline V gene are SGHVS and FQNEAQ. CDR3 length: 17 residues. CDR3 in DNA: TGTGCCAGCAGCTGGACCGGGAGCTGGGGCGGGACAGATACGCAGTATTTT. Amino acid sequence: CASSWTGSWGGTDTQYF.

This clonotype has only a few counts. The chain has TRBV5-6 and TRBJ2-7, with TRBD1 matching 9 bases. The germline V gene encodes CDR1 SGHDT and CDR2 YYEEEE. The CDR3 length is 15 residues. The ends lost 2 bases at V and 1 base at J; junction bases unmatched: 4. CDR3 DNA sequence: TGTGCCAGCAGCTTCATGACAGGGGGTTCCTACGAGCAGTACTTC. It translates to CASSFMTGGSYEQYF. Full variable domain (missing parts from reference TRBV5-6 and TRBJ2-7): DAGVTQSPTHLIKTRGQQVTLRCSPKSGHDTVSWYQQALGQGPQFIFQYYEEEERQRGNFPDRFSGHQFPNYSSELNVNALLLGDSALYLCASSFMTGGSYEQYFGPGTRLTVT.

V usage is TRBV29-1 and J usage is TRBJ2-7; D unresolved. Germline V gives CDR1 SQVTM, CDR2 ANQGSEA. With 4 bases removed from V and 7 bases from J, the gap between germline ends came to 11 bases. This CDR3 has 11 residues. The CDR3 reads CSVGPPREQYF. The CDR3 DNA sequence: TGCAGCGTTGGACCCCCCAGGGAGCAGTACTTC.

This clonotype was found a few times. CDR3 in amino acids: CASSYSTAGGYEQYV. The CDR3 coding sequence is TGTGCCAGCAGTTACTCAACAGCGGGGGGGTACGAGCAGTACGTC. V gene TRBV6-5 combines with J gene TRBJ2-7; 10 bases fit TRBD2. From germline, CDR1 is MNHEY and CDR2 SVGAGI. The CDR3 covers 15 residues. J lost 4 bases, V lost 0 bases, and 3 bases had no gene match.